The entry below gives a single T cell receptor (beta chain) sequence along with its context. These data are taken from a study of blood T cell repertoires in COVID-19. Study overall: Samples of COVID-19 (acute and convalescent) were obtained from the United States, Italy and Spain. Sources were T cells, B-cell-depleted T cells, or PBMCs; the material itself was cDNA or gDNA.

Seattle researchers signed up patients amid active infection and tracked them longitudinally. This CDR3 spans 12 amino acids. V was clipped by 8 bases and J by 6 bases; unmatched bases: 6. Germline CDR1 reads LGHDT; CDR2 reads YNNKEL (reference sequence). Per the original data handling: Amplification with reference gene primers provided the estimates of nucleated cell counts. This table comes from immunoSEQ multiplex PCR, and its TCRdb copy is limited to in-frame clones, with some not included. V and J calls and clone size come straight from that table; D and trimming were deduced from the DNA. The table records tens of thousands of clones, around 83% of them present only once.

The sequenced sample was peripheral blood. The chain uses TRBV3-1 (or the pseudogene TRBV3-2) and TRBJ1-1; 7 nucleotides agree with TRBD1. The receptor was isolated from a man younger than 40 with COVID-19, enrolled during active disease. CDR3 in amino acids: CASSTGSAEAFF. The DNA for the CDR3 is TGTGCCAGCTCGACAGGGAGCGCTGAAGCTTTCTTT.